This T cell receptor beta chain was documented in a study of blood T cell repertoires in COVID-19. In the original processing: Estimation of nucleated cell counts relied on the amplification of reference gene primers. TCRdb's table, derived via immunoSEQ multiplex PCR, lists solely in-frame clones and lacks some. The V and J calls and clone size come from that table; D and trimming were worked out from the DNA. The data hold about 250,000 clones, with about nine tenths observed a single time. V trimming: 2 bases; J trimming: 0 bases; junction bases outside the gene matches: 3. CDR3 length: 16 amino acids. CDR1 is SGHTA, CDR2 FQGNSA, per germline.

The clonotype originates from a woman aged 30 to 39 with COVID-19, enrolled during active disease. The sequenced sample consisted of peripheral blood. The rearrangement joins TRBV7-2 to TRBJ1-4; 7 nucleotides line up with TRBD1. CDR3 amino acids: CASSLFQGATNEKLFF. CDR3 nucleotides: TGTGCCAGCAGCTTATTTCAGGGGGCAACTAATGAAAAACTGTTTTTT.